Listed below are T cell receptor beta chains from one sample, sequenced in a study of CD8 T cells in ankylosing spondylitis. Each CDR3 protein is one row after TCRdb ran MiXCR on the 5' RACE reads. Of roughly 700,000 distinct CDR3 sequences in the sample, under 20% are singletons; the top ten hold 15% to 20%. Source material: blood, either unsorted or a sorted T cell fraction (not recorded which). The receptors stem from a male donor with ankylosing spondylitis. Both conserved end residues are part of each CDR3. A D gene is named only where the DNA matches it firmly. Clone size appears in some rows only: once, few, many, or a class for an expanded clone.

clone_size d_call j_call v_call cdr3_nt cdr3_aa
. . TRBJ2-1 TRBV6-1 TGTGCCAGCAGTACGGGACTCCCCAACAATGAGCAGTTCTTC CASSTGLPNNEQFF
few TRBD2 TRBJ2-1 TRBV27 TGTGCCAGCAGTTCTAGCGGGAGCTCACGCAATGAGCAGTTCTTC CASSSSGSSRNEQFF
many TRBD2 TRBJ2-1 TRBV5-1 TGCGCCAGCAGCTCCAAAACGGGAGGGCCCCGCTCCTACAATGAGCAGTTCTTC CASSSKTGGPRSYNEQFF
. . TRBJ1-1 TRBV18 TGTGCCAGCTCACCACCACAGGGTGACACTGAAGCTTTCTTT CASSPPQGDTEAFF
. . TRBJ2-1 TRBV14 TGTGCCAGCAGCCACCCCCGGGACTCAGTGCGAAATGAGCAGTTCTTC CASSHPRDSVRNEQFF
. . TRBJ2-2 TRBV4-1 TGCGCCAGCAGCCAAGAAAGGGCCGGGGAGCTGTTTTTT CASSQERAGELFF
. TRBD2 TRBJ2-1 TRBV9 TGTGCCAGCAGCTCCCCAGCTGGGGGAGGGAATGAGCAGTTCTTC CASSSPAGGGNEQFF
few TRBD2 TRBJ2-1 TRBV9 TGTGCCAGCAGCCAATGGACAAGCGGGAGAGCCTACAATGAGCAGTTCTTC CASSQWTSGRAYNEQFF
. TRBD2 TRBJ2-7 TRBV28 TGTGCCAGCAGTTCCCCCCGGGGCGGGAGATCGTGGGAGCAGTACTTC CASSSPRGGRSWEQYF
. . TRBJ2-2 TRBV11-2 TGTGCCAGCAGCCTCCTGGTTCCGGGGCCTACTGGCCGGGAGCTGTTTTTT CASSLLVPGPTGRELFF
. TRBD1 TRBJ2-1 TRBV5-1 TGCGCCAGCAGCCCGGGACAGGGGAACGTTAATTACAATGAGCAGTTCTTC CASSPGQGNVNYNEQFF
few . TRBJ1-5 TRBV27 TGTGCCAGCTCCCCTCTGGGCGGCGGCGGGATCGGGGCCCAGCATTTT CASSPLGGGGIGAQHF
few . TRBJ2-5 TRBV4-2 TGTGCCAGCAGCCAAGTATCGCGCGGAGTAGAAGAGACCCAGTACTTC CASSQVSRGVEETQYF
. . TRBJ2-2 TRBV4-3 TGCGCCAGCAGCCAAGCCGGGGGCATCGGGGAGCTGTTTTTT CASSQAGGIGELFF
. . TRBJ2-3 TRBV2 TGTGCCAGCAGTGCGGGACAACACACAGATACGCAGTATTTT CASSAGQHTDTQYF
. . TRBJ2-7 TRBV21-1 TGTGCCAGCAGCCTCTTCAGTCGGACAGAAATTACCTACGAGCAGTACTTC CASSLFSRTEITYEQYF
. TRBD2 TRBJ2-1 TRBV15 TGTGCCACCAGCAGAGTGGGGACTAGCGCCCGATACAATGAGCAGTTCTTC CATSRVGTSARYNEQFF
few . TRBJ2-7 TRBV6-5 TGTGCCAGCAGTTACACGGGGAGGCCTTTCTCCTACGAGCAGTACTTC CASSYTGRPFSYEQYF